This TCR beta chain originates from a study of T cells in localized non-small cell lung cancer. Study-level findings and limits: The appearance of a median roughly 56 of the top 100 tumor clones was seen in adjacent lung. Greater T cell density in blood accompanied longer overall survival.

TCRdb's table, derived via immunoSEQ multiplex PCR, lists solely in-frame clones and lacks some. This table has 100,000 to 150,000 clones, around 90% appearing once. V shed 4 bases and J shed 9 bases, with 13 bases lying between them. This CDR3 spans 13 amino acids. CDR1 and CDR2 from the germline V gene are SGHVS and FQNEAQ. Remarks on this clone: Its target is not known.

The chain joins TRBV7-8 to TRBJ2-1; D might be TRBD1 (6 bases). This TCR derives from a female donor older than 55 with stage I lung adenocarcinoma. Sequences were derived from peripheral blood, sampled before any cancer treatment. CDR3 region: CASSYSRGREQFF. CDR3 sequence (DNA): TGTGCCAGCAGCTACAGCAGGGGTCGTGAGCAGTTCTTC.